This TCR beta chain was sequenced for a study of T cell responses to AZD1222 COVID-19 vaccine. Study-level results: All repertoire sampling was performed exclusively after the peak T cell response. A mostly white British donor set with more females was recruited, and clonal diversity was possibly underestimated. Targeting of unmutated variant regions was reportedly seen in nearly half of spike-specific TCRs. Receipt of two AZD1222 doses was followed by a rise in Spike-specific TCR breadth and depth.

J gave up 7 bases and V 4 bases, and 12 bases lay outside the gene matches. Germline V gene sequence: CDR1 SGHNT, CDR2 YENEEA. The CDR3 is 17 residues long. Clones were sequenced by immunoSEQ multiplex PCR, and TCRdb holds only the in-frame ones, with some missing. The profile shows roughly 120,000 clones, about 87% of them singletons. As to this clone: Its matching antigen is unknown.

This material consisted of peripheral blood, taken on day 0 of AZD1222 vaccination. The TCR sequence derives from an adult in good health. V usage is TRBV11-3 and J usage is TRBJ2-1, with 11 positions matching TRBD2. In DNA, the CDR3 is TGTGCCAGCAGCTCCTTTACACTAGCGGGAGTCGGGAATGAGCAGTTCTTC. It specifies CASSSFTLAGVGNEQFF. The whole variable domain, filled in from reference TRBV11-3 and TRBJ2-1, reads EAGVVQSPRYKIIEKKQPVAFWCNPISGHNTLYWYLQNLGQGPELLIRYENEEAVDDSQLPKDRFSAERLKGVDSTLKIQPAELGDSAVYLCASSSFTLAGVGNEQFFGPGTRLTVL.